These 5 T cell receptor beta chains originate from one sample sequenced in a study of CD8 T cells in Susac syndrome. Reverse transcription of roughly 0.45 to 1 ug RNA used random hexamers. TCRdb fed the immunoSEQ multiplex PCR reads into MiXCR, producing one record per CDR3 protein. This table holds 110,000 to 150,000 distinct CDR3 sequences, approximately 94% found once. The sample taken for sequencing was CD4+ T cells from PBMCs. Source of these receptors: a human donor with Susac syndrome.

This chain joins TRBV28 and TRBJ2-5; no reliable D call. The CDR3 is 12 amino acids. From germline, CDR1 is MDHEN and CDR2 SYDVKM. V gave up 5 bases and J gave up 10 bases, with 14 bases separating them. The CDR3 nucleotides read TGTGCCAGCAGTCCCTCAATCGGAGACCAGTACTTC. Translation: CASSPSIGDQYF.

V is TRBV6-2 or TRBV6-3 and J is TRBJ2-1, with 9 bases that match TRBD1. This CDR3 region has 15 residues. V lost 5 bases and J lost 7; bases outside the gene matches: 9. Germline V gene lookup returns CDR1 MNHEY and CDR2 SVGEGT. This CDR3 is CASSLRDRALNEQFF. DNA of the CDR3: TGTGCCAGCAGTCTCCGGGACAGGGCTTTGAATGAGCAGTTCTTC.

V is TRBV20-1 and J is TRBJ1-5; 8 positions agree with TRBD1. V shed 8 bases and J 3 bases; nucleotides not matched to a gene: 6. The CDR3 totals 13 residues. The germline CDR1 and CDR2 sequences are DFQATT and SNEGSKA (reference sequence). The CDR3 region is CSTGQGHNQPQHF. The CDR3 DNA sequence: TGCAGTACCGGACAGGGCCACAATCAGCCCCAGCATTTT.

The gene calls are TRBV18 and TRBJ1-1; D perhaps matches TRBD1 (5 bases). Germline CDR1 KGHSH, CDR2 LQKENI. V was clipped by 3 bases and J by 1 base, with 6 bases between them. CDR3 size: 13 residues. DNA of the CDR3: TGTGCCAGCTCACCGGGACCGAACACTGAAGCTTTCTTT. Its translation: CASSPGPNTEAFF.

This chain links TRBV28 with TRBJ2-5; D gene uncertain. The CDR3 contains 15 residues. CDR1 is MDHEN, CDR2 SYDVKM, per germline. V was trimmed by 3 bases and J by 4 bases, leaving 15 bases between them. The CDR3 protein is CASSFGRRTPETQYF. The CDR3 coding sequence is TGTGCCAGCAGTTTCGGGCGAAGAACCCCAGAGACCCAGTACTTC. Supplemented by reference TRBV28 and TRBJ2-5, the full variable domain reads DVKVTQSSRYLVKRTGEKVFLECVQDMDHENMFWYRQDPGLGLRLIYFSYDVKMKEKGDIPEGYSVSREKKERFSLILESASTNQTSMYLCASSFGRRTPETQYFGPGTRLLVL.